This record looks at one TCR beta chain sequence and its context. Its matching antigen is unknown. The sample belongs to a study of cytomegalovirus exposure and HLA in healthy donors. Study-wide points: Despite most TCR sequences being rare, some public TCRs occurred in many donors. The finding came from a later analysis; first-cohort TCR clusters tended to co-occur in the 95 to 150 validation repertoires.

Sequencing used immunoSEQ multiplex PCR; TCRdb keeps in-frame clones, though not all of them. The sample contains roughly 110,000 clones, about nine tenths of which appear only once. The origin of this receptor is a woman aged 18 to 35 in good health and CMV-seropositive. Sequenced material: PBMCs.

This chain's CDR3 is CASSPDRVNYGYTF. The CDR3 nucleotides are TGTGCCAGCAGCCCCGACAGGGTAAACTATGGCTACACCTTC. The chain carries TRBV6-1 and TRBJ1-2, with 7 bases matching TRBD1. The CDR3 spans 14 residues. The V and J ends lost 6 bases and 2 bases, in that order; junction bases with no gene match: 6. Looked up from germline, CDR1 is MNHNS and CDR2 is SASEGT.